The sequence of this TCR beta chain was determined in a study of shared clonotypes between healthy human individuals. For the study at large: Donors were a couple of women and a few men aged 18 to 49.

The study drew all its donors from Caucasian adults living in Nashville, Tennessee. Study conclusions and caveats: Sampling included only blood; tissue repertoires likely differ. Memory subsets generally showed lower estimated richness than naive subsets.

V lost 0 bases, J lost 9 bases, and 13 bases lay in between. The CDR3 sequence is 15 residues long. CDR1 is SGDLS, CDR2 YYNGEE, per germline. The table came from immunoSEQ multiplex PCR; TCRdb's copy has only in-frame clones and leaves some out. The sample comprises about 180,000 clones, about 93% of which are singletons, and about 0.07% rests with the top ten. Remarks on this clone: What it recognizes is unknown.

The chain joins TRBV9 to TRBJ1-6, with D perhaps matching TRBD1 (6 bases). The receptor's source is a woman aged 25-40 years in good health. Sequencing input: naive CD4+ T cells sorted from blood. Subset noted: CD45RA+ positively selected. DNA of the CDR3: TGTGCCAGCAGCGTAGGGGGGCAGGGAGTTTCACCCCTCCACTTT. This translates into CASSVGGQGVSPLHF.